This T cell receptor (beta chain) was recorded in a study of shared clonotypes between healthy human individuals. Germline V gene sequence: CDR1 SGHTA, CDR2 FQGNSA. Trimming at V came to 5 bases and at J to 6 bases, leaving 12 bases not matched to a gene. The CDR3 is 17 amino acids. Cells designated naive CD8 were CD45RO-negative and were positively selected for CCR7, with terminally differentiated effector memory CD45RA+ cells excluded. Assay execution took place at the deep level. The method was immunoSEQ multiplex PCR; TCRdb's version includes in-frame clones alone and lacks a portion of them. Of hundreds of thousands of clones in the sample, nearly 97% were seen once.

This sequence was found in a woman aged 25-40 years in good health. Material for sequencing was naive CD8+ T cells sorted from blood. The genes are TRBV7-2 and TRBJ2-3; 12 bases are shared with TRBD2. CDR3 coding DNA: TGTGCCAGCAGCCTAACCCCAACTAGCGGGAGGAGGGATACGCAGTATTTT. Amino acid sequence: CASSLTPTSGRRDTQYF.